Below are 9 T cell receptor beta chains sequenced from a single sample in a study of T cells in tuberculosis. Profiling relied on immunoSEQ multiplex PCR, and the TCRdb table lists in-frame clones only, not all of them. This repertoire shows approximately 60,000 clones, approximately 80% found once; its top ten account for 9.5% to 15%. Cells were sorted from thawed PBMC rested overnight and stained with GMM-loaded CD1B tetramer, viability dye and anti-CD3. The lipid loaded on the CD1B tetramers was C32 glucose monomycolate from Rhodococcus equi. Material: CD1b-GMM tetramer-negative cells sorted from PBMCs. The receptors originated from an adult woman with latent tuberculosis.

This clone was seen a single time. The chain joins TRBV11-3 to TRBJ2-1, with 10 bases aligning to TRBD2. The CDR3 has 18 residues. V shed 1 base, J shed 6 bases, and the junction held 12 bases outside the gene matches. Looked up from germline, CDR1 is SGHNT and CDR2 is YENEEA. This chain's CDR3 is CASSLVSTSGVLGNEQFF. DNA of the CDR3: TGTGCCAGCAGCTTAGTCTCCACTAGCGGGGTCCTAGGCAATGAGCAGTTCTTC.

The chain has TRBV2 and TRBJ2-3, with TRBD2 identical over 12 bases. The CDR3 is 17 amino acids. V dropped 4 bases and J dropped 3; count of bases not matched to a gene: 8. Looked up from germline, CDR1 is SNHLY and CDR2 is FYNNEI. The CDR3 protein is CASSVLAGGPITDTQYF. CDR3 nucleotide sequence: TGTGCCAGCAGTGTCCTAGCGGGGGGGCCAATAACAGATACGCAGTATTTT.

This clone showed up just a few times. The chain joins TRBV28 to TRBJ1-4, with D uncertain. V lost 2 bases, J lost 5 bases, and 9 bases lay in between. Germline V gene lookup returns CDR1 MDHEN and CDR2 SYDVKM. This CDR3 region has 14 residues. As DNA, the CDR3 is TGTGCCAGCAGTTTAACGGGAGACAATGAAAAACTGTTTTTT. Residues: CASSLTGDNEKLFF. Supplemented by reference TRBV28 and TRBJ1-4, the full variable domain reads DVKVTQSSRYLVKRTGEKVFLECVQDMDHENMFWYRQDPGLGLRLIYFSYDVKMKEKGDIPEGYSVSREKKERFSLILESASTNQTSMYLCASSLTGDNEKLFFGSGTQLSVL.

The rearrangement links TRBV2 to TRBJ1-5; maybe TRBD1 (5 bases). Trimming cost V 2 bases and J 3 bases, with 8 bases left between them. CDR1 is SNHLY, CDR2 FYNNEI, per germline. The CDR3 loop spans 14 amino acids. The CDR3 nucleotides read TGTGCCAGCAGTGAAACAGGACCCAATCAGCCCCAGCATTTT. This encodes CASSETGPNQPQHF.

This chain joins TRBV6-1 and TRBJ2-1; 7 bases line up with TRBD2. The V segment lost 6 bases and the J segment 7 bases; nucleotides outside the gene matches: 6. This CDR3 has 13 amino acids. Per the germline V gene, CDR1 is MNHNS and CDR2 is SASEGT. Written as DNA, the CDR3 is TGTGCCAGCAGCCGAACGGGGGGTAATGAGCAGTTCTTC. Amino acids: CASSRTGGNEQFF.

The chain carries TRBV19 and TRBJ2-7; TRBD1 might be the D (6 bases). The V and J ends lost 2 bases and 1 base respectively, with 12 bases between them. The length of the CDR3 is 15 residues. Germline V CDR1 and CDR2: LNHDA, SQIVND (reference sequence). CDR3 protein: CASSILGARSYEQYF. The CDR3 DNA is TGTGCCAGTAGTATATTGGGGGCGAGGTCCTACGAGCAGTACTTC.

This chain links TRBV5-6 with TRBJ2-1; 9 nucleotides agree with TRBD2. Trimming removed 0 bases from V and 6 bases from J; junction bases left unmatched: 4. This CDR3 has 15 amino acids. Germline V lookup: CDR1 SGHDT, CDR2 YYEEEE. The CDR3 reads CASSLAGREGNEQFF. Here the CDR3 DNA reads TGTGCCAGCAGCTTGGCCGGGCGGGAGGGCAATGAGCAGTTCTTC.

The sample holds a few counts of this clone. The chain links TRBV6-1 to TRBJ2-7, with D possibly TRBD2 on 6 matching bases. This CDR3 has 13 amino acids. V lost 1 base to trimming and J lost 4 bases, with 8 bases between them. CDR1 MNHNS and CDR2 SASEGT come from the germline V gene. Written as DNA, the CDR3 is TGTGCCAGCAGTGAAGATGGAGGGTACGAGCAGTACTTC. Its translation is CASSEDGGYEQYF.

J is TRBJ1-6 and V is TRBV30; tentatively, D is TRBD1 (5 bases). The length of the CDR3 is 15 residues. Germline CDR1 is GTSNPN and CDR2 is SVGIG (reference sequence). V gave up 3 bases and J gave up 5 bases, with 14 bases separating them. The CDR3 DNA follows: TGTGCCTGGAGCCCTCGCGACAGCGATAATTCACCCCTCCACTTT. Its translation is CAWSPRDSDNSPLHF.